The 30 T cell receptor beta chains below were found in one sample sequenced in a study of early T cells in non-severe SARS-CoV-2 infection. TCRdb called the 5' RACE reads again in MiXCR, with one record for every CDR3 protein. The table has about 98,000 distinct CDR3 sequences, around 14% seen once; the top ten hold less than 8%. Sequenced: whole blood. The receptors stem from an adult who was a healthcare worker with PCR-confirmed SARS-CoV-2 infection or an uninfected control (not recorded which).

V gene TRBV28 combines with J gene TRBJ2-7; D unclear. CDR1 is MDHEN, CDR2 SYDVKM, per germline. V lost 5 bases and J 3 bases, leaving 14 bases between the germline ends. The CDR3 has 14 amino acids. The CDR3 DNA is TGTGCCAGCAGTCCCCGGGCCAGCGTCTACGAGCAGTACTTC. It encodes CASSPRASVYEQYF.

This clonotype showed up many times. V and J are TRBV9 and TRBJ1-1; no clear D gene. Germline V gives CDR1 SGDLS, CDR2 YYNGEE. The CDR3 covers 13 residues. Trimming removed 5 bases at V and 5 bases at J, with 13 bases between. The CDR3 sequence is CASSRSTGTEAFF. The CDR3 DNA reads as TGTGCCAGCAGTCGATCGACCGGTACTGAAGCTTTCTTT.

This clonotype came up many times. The chain joins TRBV18 to TRBJ1-1, with 7 positions matching TRBD1. The CDR3 sequence is 16 residues long. Germline trimming cut 2 bases from V and 0 bases from J; bases unmatched to any gene: 6. Germline CDR1 and CDR2: KGHSH and LQKENI. The CDR3 spells CASSPFTTGMNTEAFF. CDR3 DNA sequence: TGTGCCAGCTCACCATTTACGACAGGGATGAACACTGAAGCTTTCTTT.

This clonotype appeared a single time. V is TRBV12-3 or TRBV12-4 and J is TRBJ1-4; D remains ambiguous. The V gene lost 6 bases and the J gene lost 10 bases, with 12 bases spanning the gap. This CDR3 is 12 amino acids long. The DNA for the CDR3 is TGTGCCAGCAGCGTGCCGGGCCGAAAACTGTTTTTT. This translates into CASSVPGRKLFF.

This clonotype was picked up many times. The CDR3 DNA is TGTGCCAGCAGCCCCCCTACGGTCGGGACAGGGGTTAGCGAGCAGTACTTC. Protein: CASSPPTVGTGVSEQYF. The gene calls are TRBV7-9 and TRBJ2-7; 10 bases align to TRBD1. This CDR3 is built from 17 residues. Germline loops: CDR1 SEHNR, CDR2 FQNEAQ (reference sequence). V trimming: 5 bases; J trimming: 6 bases; junction bases outside the gene matches: 16.

This clonotype was seen a single time. J is TRBJ1-2 and V is TRBV5-1; the D is unclear. Trimming took 1 base from V and 3 from J, leaving 10 bases between them. Germline values: CDR1 SGHRS, CDR2 YFSETQ. This CDR3 has 14 amino acids. The CDR3 spells CASSLSSGDYGYTF. The DNA for the CDR3 is TGCGCCAGCAGCTTGAGTTCGGGTGACTATGGCTACACCTTC.

This clonotype is medium-sized (0.01 to 0.1%) by share. The chain carries TRBV6-2 or TRBV6-3 and TRBJ2-7, with D maybe TRBD1 (5 bases). The germline CDR1 and CDR2 sequences are MNHEY and SVGEGT. The CDR3 is 13 residues long. Trimming stripped 7 bases from V and 5 bases from J, with 15 bases between. The CDR3 sequence: CASTRDSLNEQYF. The CDR3 region has the DNA TGTGCCAGCACCCGAGACAGTTTGAACGAGCAGTACTTC.

This clonotype showed up just a few times. The chain recombines TRBV7-9 with TRBJ1-2; the match to TRBD1 covers 7 bases. Germline lookup yields CDR1 SEHNR and CDR2 FQNEAQ (reference sequence). The CDR3 has 14 residues. Unmatched junction bases numbered 6, after V lost 5 bases and J lost 3 bases. The CDR3 reads CASSPPTGDYGYTF. The CDR3 DNA is TGTGCCAGCAGCCCTCCCACAGGGGACTATGGCTACACCTTC.

This clonotype has at least ten counts. The DNA for the CDR3 is TGTGCCAGCAGCCCTTCAGGGGTTAGGTCTGAAGCTTTCTTT. Amino acid sequence: CASSPSGVRSEAFF. The chain joins TRBV7-9 to TRBJ1-1; D might be TRBD1 (6 bases). Looked up from germline, CDR1 is SEHNR and CDR2 is FQNEAQ (reference sequence). The CDR3 consists of 14 residues. The ends were cut back, 5 bases at V and 6 bases at J, with 16 bases in the middle.

This chain links TRBV28 with TRBJ2-5; 7 bases are a match to TRBD2. Trimming took 8 bases from V and 5 from J; bases not matched to a gene: 5. The germline gives CDR1 MDHEN, CDR2 SYDVKM. The CDR3 consists of 12 residues. The CDR3 reads CASSGRSETQYF. CDR3 DNA: TGTGCCAGCTCCGGGAGGTCGGAGACCCAGTACTTC.

There are many counts of this clonotype. The chain couples TRBV10-3 to TRBJ2-3; tentative D call: TRBD2 (6 bases). V was trimmed by 0 bases and J by 4 bases, leaving 14 bases between them. The CDR3 runs 16 residues. The V gene's germline CDR1 is ENHRY and CDR2 SYGVKD. CDR3 bases: TGTGCCATCAGTGAGTCGAATCGGGGGATGCCAGATACGCAGTATTTT. This sequence encodes CAISESNRGMPDTQYF.

The chain combines TRBV20-1 with TRBJ2-7, with a weak D call TRBD2 (6 bases). Germline V gives CDR1 DFQATT, CDR2 SNEGSKA (reference sequence). There are 11 residues in the CDR3. This CDR3 is CRLVSGHEQYF. The CDR3 nucleotides read TGCAGGTTGGTAAGCGGGCACGAGCAGTACTTC.

The chain joins TRBV6-5 to TRBJ2-1; D not certain. Germline V gene lookup returns CDR1 MNHEY and CDR2 SVGAGI. Trimming shortened V by 5 bases and J by 11 bases, and 13 bases separated the two germline ends. CDR3 length equals 12 residues. CDR3 in DNA: TGTGCCAGCAGTCTTGACGGATTTAAGCAGTTCTTC. It encodes CASSLDGFKQFF.

In this sample, this clonotype turned up a few times. The chain is built from TRBV12-3 or TRBV12-4 and TRBJ2-5; 12 bases fit TRBD1. This CDR3 is built from 17 residues. The trim removed 6 bases at V and 4 bases at J, leaving 12 bases unmatched. The CDR3 reads CASSSIAGTGGLETQYF. DNA of the CDR3: TGTGCCAGCAGCTCTATTGCCGGGACAGGGGGCTTAGAGACCCAGTACTTC.

This chain joins TRBV7-9 and TRBJ2-1; TRBD2 might be the D (6 bases). Looked up from germline, CDR1 is SEHNR and CDR2 is FQNEAQ (reference sequence). V was cut by 5 bases and J by 4 bases, with 21 bases left in between. The CDR3 sequence is 17 residues long. The CDR3 region is CASSPIGGGKEYNEQFF. In nucleotides, the CDR3 is TGTGCCAGCAGCCCTATAGGCGGCGGGAAGGAATACAATGAGCAGTTCTTC.

V is TRBV6-2 or TRBV6-3 and J is TRBJ2-1; D call uncertain. This CDR3 spans 13 amino acids. V shed 2 bases and J shed 10 bases, with 12 bases lying between them. CDR1 MNHEY and CDR2 SVGEGT come from the germline V gene. The CDR3 coding sequence is TGTGCCAGCAGTTACGGTCGGGTGCGGGAGCAGTTCTTC. Translation gives CASSYGRVREQFF.

Only a few counts were recorded for this clonotype. The rearrangement uses TRBV5-5 and TRBJ2-6; TRBD1 aligns across 9 bases. Losses at the gene ends were 2 bases for V and 1 base for J; bases not matched to a gene: 10. This CDR3 contains 19 residues. Germline-derived CDR1 and CDR2 are SGHKS and YYEKEE (reference sequence). This CDR3 reads CASSLDTGTGSSGANVLTF. CDR3 bases: TGTGCCAGCAGCTTAGATACCGGGACAGGGTCATCTGGGGCCAACGTCCTGACTTTC.

This clonotype appeared a few times. The rearrangement joins TRBV20-1 to TRBJ1-6; 9 bases are shared with TRBD1. The length of the CDR3 is 16 residues. The J segment lost 7 bases and the V segment lost 3 bases, leaving 10 bases of the junction unmatched. The germline CDR1 and CDR2 sequences are DFQATT and SNEGSKA (reference sequence). Here the CDR3 DNA reads TGCAGTGCTAGCCCGGACAGGGGAAATCTGAATTCACCCCTCCACTTT. This gives the protein CSASPDRGNLNSPLHF.

This clonotype showed up just a few times. This rearrangement joins TRBV11-2 to TRBJ1-2; D remains ambiguous. This CDR3 comprises 13 residues. CDR1 and CDR2 from the germline V gene are SGHAT and FQNNGV. V was pared by 2 bases and J by 4 bases, with 8 bases between. CDR3 sequence reads: CASSLSGTYGYTF. In nucleotides, the CDR3 is TGTGCCAGCAGCTTATCGGGAACCTATGGCTACACCTTC. The whole variable domain, remainder taken from reference TRBV11-2 and TRBJ1-2, is EAGVAQSPRYKIIEKRQSVAFWCNPISGHATLYWYQQILGQGPKLLIQFQNNGVVDDSQLPKDRFSAERLKGVDSTLKIQPAKLEDSAVYLCASSLSGTYGYTFGSGTRLTVV.

This clonotype occurred a few times. The chain links TRBV19 to TRBJ2-7, with 8 bases that match TRBD1. V shed 5 bases, J shed 2 bases, and the junction held 17 bases outside the gene matches. The CDR3 loop spans 18 amino acids. Germline-derived CDR1 and CDR2 are LNHDA and SQIVND (reference sequence). The DNA for the CDR3 is TGTGCCAGTAGTGGTACCGGGCACCGACAGGGGAGGACCTACGAGCAGTACTTC. It translates to CASSGTGHRQGRTYEQYF.

This clonotype showed up just a few times. The J gene is TRBJ2-3, the V gene TRBV6-5, with a tentative D call TRBD2 (5 bases). The CDR3 has 14 residues. Trimming cost V 6 bases and J 1 base, with 11 bases left between them. Germline CDR1 and CDR2: MNHEY and SVGAGI. CDR3 protein: CASRPRRGTDTQYF. The CDR3 DNA follows: TGTGCCAGCAGGCCTAGGCGGGGCACAGATACGCAGTATTTT.

The chain has TRBV4-3 and TRBJ2-2; D remains unclear. The CDR3 has 16 amino acids. Per the germline V gene, CDR1 is LGHNA and CDR2 is YSLEER. Trimming took off 1 base at V and 2 bases at J, with 11 bases between the two ends. Here the CDR3 reads CASSQVGWENTGELFF. DNA of the CDR3: TGCGCCAGCAGCCAAGTAGGCTGGGAAAACACCGGGGAGCTGTTTTTT.

This chain links TRBV20-1 with TRBJ2-2; 10 bases are a match to TRBD2. The V gene's germline CDR1 is DFQATT and CDR2 SNEGSKA (reference sequence). The CDR3 spans 16 residues. DNA of the CDR3: TGCAGCCCCAGAGGAGCGGGAGGGCCGGGAACCGGGGAGCTGTTTTTT. It encodes CSPRGAGGPGTGELFF.

This clonotype turned up a few times. The chain joins TRBV12-3 or TRBV12-4 to TRBJ2-7; the D is unclear. This CDR3 region has 11 residues. Between the trimmed V and J ends, which lost 3 bases and 6 bases, there was a span of 6 bases. CDR3 in DNA: TGTGCCAGCAGTTTCGGTCGCGAGCAGTACTTC. This codes for CASSFGREQYF.

This clonotype was recorded a few times. This sequence joins TRBV5-1 and TRBJ1-1, with D possibly TRBD1 on 5 matching bases. The CDR3 loop spans 14 amino acids. With 2 bases removed from V and 4 bases from J, the gap between germline ends came to 12 bases. Germline assignment: CDR1 SGHRS and CDR2 YFSETQ. Written as DNA, the CDR3 is TGCGCCAGCAGCTTACGGACAATGGGCACTGAAGCTTTCTTT. Its translation is CASSLRTMGTEAFF.

This clonotype turned up a few times. J is TRBJ2-1 and V is TRBV4-3; 7 nucleotides align to TRBD2. J gave up 0 bases and V 0 bases, and 2 bases lay outside the gene matches. CDR1 is LGHNA, CDR2 YSLEER, per germline. The CDR3 consists of 16 residues. The CDR3 here is CASSQDSGGSYNEQFF. The CDR3 nucleotides are TGCGCCAGCAGCCAAGATTCGGGGGGCTCCTACAATGAGCAGTTCTTC.

This rearrangement joins TRBV28 to TRBJ1-2; 7 positions match TRBD1. CDR3 length: 13 residues. Losses at the gene ends were 6 bases for V and 4 bases for J; bases not matched to a gene: 5. Germline V CDR1 and CDR2: MDHEN, SYDVKM. The CDR3 region is CASRPGTAYGYTF. In DNA form, the CDR3 reads TGTGCCAGCAGACCCGGGACAGCCTATGGCTACACCTTC.

This clonotype appeared many times. The CDR3 DNA is TGTGCCAGCAGCGTAGCCGAGGCGGGAGGGCGCTACGAGCAGTACTTC. The encoded protein is CASSVAEAGGRYEQYF. The genes are TRBV9 and TRBJ2-7, with 9 bases that match TRBD2. The CDR3 loop spans 16 amino acids. Germline V gene sequence: CDR1 SGDLS, CDR2 YYNGEE. J gave up 3 bases and V 0 bases, and 7 bases lay outside the gene matches.

This clonotype has at least ten counts. This sequence joins TRBV20-1 and TRBJ2-1; 8 bases agree with TRBD2. Per the germline V gene, CDR1 is DFQATT and CDR2 is SNEGSKA (reference sequence). V lost 5 bases, J lost 6 bases, and 3 bases stayed unmatched. This CDR3 comprises 12 residues. CDR3 sequence reads: CSARTSFNEQFF. The DNA of the CDR3 is TGCAGTGCTCGGACTAGCTTCAATGAGCAGTTCTTC.

The CDR3 nucleotides read TGCGCCACGTGCTCGCGGGACAGGGGACTCCCAGATACGCAGTATTTT. Translating gives CATCSRDRGLPDTQYF. V gene TRBV10-2 combines with J gene TRBJ2-3, with 10 bases lining up with TRBD1. Germline assignment: CDR1 WSHSY and CDR2 SAAADI. The CDR3 length is 16 residues. J lost 4 bases, V lost 10 bases, and 14 bases had no gene match.